The clone carrying this T cell receptor beta chain was observed at least ten times. The antigen remains undetermined. The V end lost 7 bases, the J end lost 0 bases, and 13 bases lay between the germline ends. The CDR3 length is 14 residues. The germline gives CDR1 SGHRS, CDR2 YFSETQ. By 5'RACE with 10-nucleotide random UMIs, the cDNA was made. TCRdb reanalysed the 5' RACE reads using MiXCR and keeps one entry per CDR3 protein. The sample yields 130,000 or so distinct CDR3 sequences, about 3.2% seen once. The entry originates in a study of neurological immune-mediated disorders. About the research overall: For the 35 or so multiple sclerosis patients, the disease was relapsing-remitting in 31 and secondary progressive in 3.

General study findings and limits: Phylogenetic grouping assigned the repertoires of 18 of 34 multiple sclerosis patients to a single cluster of related CDR3 sequences. This cluster may be a repertoire-level signature.

The unsorted libraries originated from 2 million PBMCs kept at -80 C. This TCR was sampled from a woman aged 25 to 39 with multiple sclerosis. The chain combines TRBV5-1 with TRBJ1-2; no definite D call. The sample taken for sequencing was PBMCs. The CDR3 sequence: CASCPDGANYGYTF. CDR3 nucleotides: TGCGCCAGCTGTCCCGACGGAGCTAACTATGGCTACACCTTC.